This T cell receptor (beta chain) came from a study of cytomegalovirus exposure and HLA in healthy donors. Points from the study as a whole: Most of the CMV-associated TCR beta chains (in a later analysis) appeared to be HLA-restricted.

Amplification used 60 Vbeta primers and 13 Jbeta primers. Using immunoSEQ multiplex PCR, the repertoire was profiled, and TCRdb retains in-frame clones only, with some absent. Of approximately 170,000 clones in the sample, roughly 85% were seen once. Germline V gene lookup returns CDR1 LGHNA and CDR2 YNFKEQ. V lost 0 bases, J lost 6 bases, and 3 bases stayed unmatched. The CDR3 loop spans 17 amino acids. Note on this clone: The antigen is undetermined.

The V and J genes are TRBV4-2 and TRBJ2-1, with 15 bases matching TRBD2. This receptor was taken from a man aged 18 to 30 in good health and CMV-seropositive. Sequencing used PBMCs. CDR3 in amino acids: CASSQDGLAGGSNEQFF. The CDR3, as DNA: TGTGCCAGCAGCCAAGACGGACTAGCGGGAGGGTCCAATGAGCAGTTCTTC.